This is a list of T cell receptor beta chains from one sample in a study of cytomegalovirus exposure and HLA in healthy donors. The table came from immunoSEQ multiplex PCR; TCRdb's copy has only in-frame clones and leaves some out. The sample includes 150,000 to 200,000 clones, 79% of them seen just once. The sequenced material came from PBMCs. The receptors were gathered from a man in his forties or fifties in good health and CMV-seronegative. The CDR3 runs from the conserved cysteine through the conserved F or W. A D gene is named only where the DNA matches it firmly. A clone size is listed for some rows: how often the clone was seen (once, few, many), or a class if it is expanded.

DNA: TGTGCCAGCAGCTTGGACATTAACGAGCAGTACTTC
CDR3: CASSLDINEQYF
length: 12
D: -
size: -
J: TRBJ2-7
V: TRBV11-3

DNA: TGCGCCAGCAGCTTTGGGGGGATCACTGAAGCTTTCTTT
CDR3: CASSFGGITEAFF
length: 13
D: -
size: -
J: TRBJ1-1
V: TRBV5-1

DNA: TGTGCCAGCAGCTTAGCGGCCGGGAGTCTCTACGAGCAGTACTTC
CDR3: CASSLAAGSLYEQYF
length: 15
D: -
size: -
J: TRBJ2-7
V: TRBV11-2

DNA: TGTGCCAGCAGCTTAGTCGGCAGGTCAGGCTACACCTTC
CDR3: CASSLVGRSGYTF
length: 13
D: -
size: -
J: TRBJ1-2
V: TRBV7-2

DNA: TGTGCCAGCAGTAGTTCCCGGACAGGGGGCTCCTACGAGCAGTACTTC
CDR3: CASSSSRTGGSYEQYF
length: 16
D: TRBD1
size: -
J: TRBJ2-7
V: TRBV28

DNA: TGCGCCAGCAGCGCAGGACTAGCGGGAGTCTACGAGCAGTACTTC
CDR3: CASSAGLAGVYEQYF
length: 15
D: TRBD2
size: -
J: TRBJ2-7
V: TRBV5-1

DNA: TGTGCCAGCAGCTCCCAGGGAATAGCCAAAAACATTCAGTACTTC
CDR3: CASSSQGIAKNIQYF
length: 15
D: -
size: once
J: TRBJ2-4
V: TRBV5-6

DNA: TGCGCCAGCAGCCAAGATGGGGAAGTAGCGAGGGAGCAGTTCTTC
CDR3: CASSQDGEVAREQFF
length: 15
D: -
size: -
J: TRBJ2-1
V: TRBV4-1

DNA: TGTGCCAGCACCTCCTTTGGGACAGACAATGAGCAGTTCTTC
CDR3: CASTSFGTDNEQFF
length: 14
D: TRBD1
size: once
J: TRBJ2-1
V: TRBV6-1

DNA: TGTGCCAGCAGGCCAATGCCAGGGTTGTCCTACGAGCAGTACTTC
CDR3: CASRPMPGLSYEQYF
length: 15
D: -
size: few
J: TRBJ2-7
V: TRBV2

DNA: TGTGCCAGCAGCTTAGTCGATGAGCAGTTCTTC
CDR3: CASSLVDEQFF
length: 11
D: -
size: -
J: TRBJ2-1
V: TRBV7-9

DNA: TGTGCCAGTAGAGGTAGAGGGAGCGACGAGCAGTACTTC
CDR3: CASRGRGSDEQYF
length: 13
D: -
size: -
J: TRBJ2-7
V: TRBV19

DNA: TGTGCCAGCAGTTTGCTAATCGAGCAGTTCTTC
CDR3: CASSLLIEQFF
length: 11
D: -
size: -
J: TRBJ2-1
V: TRBV28

DNA: TGTGCCAGCAGTTTATGGACAGGGGGCGCTTCGCCAGATACGCAGTATTTT
CDR3: CASSLWTGGASPDTQYF
length: 17
D: TRBD1
size: -
J: TRBJ2-3
V: TRBV28

DNA: TGTGCCAGCAGCGTAAGCCAGGGGGCAGATACGCAGTATTTT
CDR3: CASSVSQGADTQYF
length: 14
D: TRBD1
size: -
J: TRBJ2-3
V: TRBV9

DNA: TGTGCCAGCAGCCCACCTAGTAAAACCCTCCAAGAGACCCAGTACTTC
CDR3: CASSPPSKTLQETQYF
length: 16
D: -
size: -
J: TRBJ2-5
V: TRBV7-8

DNA: TGTGCCAGCATTGGCGGCAGCACGAATACGCAGTATTTT
CDR3: CASIGGSTNTQYF
length: 13
D: -
size: -
J: TRBJ2-3
V: TRBV7-9

DNA: TGTGCCAGCAGTTACAGCCCCAATAGCAATCAGCCCCAGCATTTT
CDR3: CASSYSPNSNQPQHF
length: 15
D: -
size: -
J: TRBJ1-5
V: TRBV6-5

DNA: TGCAGCGTGGGGGGAACACGGACTAGCTTAACGGAAGAGACCCAGTACTTC
CDR3: CSVGGTRTSLTEETQYF
length: 17
D: TRBD2
size: -
J: TRBJ2-5
V: TRBV29-1